One sample yielded the 18 T cell receptor beta chains listed below, sequenced in a study of cytomegalovirus exposure and HLA in healthy donors. Primers included in the PCR were 60 Vbeta and 13 Jbeta primers. This table comes from immunoSEQ multiplex PCR, and its TCRdb copy is limited to in-frame clones, with some not included. This table has about 170,000 clones, about 85% appearing once. The sequencing input was PBMCs. These receptors were collected from a boy aged 2 to 10 in good health and CMV-seronegative.

The rearrangement links TRBV13 to TRBJ2-5; 16 bases are shared with TRBD2. CDR3 size: 16 residues. The V and J ends lost 4 bases and 4 bases, in that order; junction bases with no gene match: 3. Germline CDR1 reads PRHDT; CDR2 reads FYEKMQ (reference sequence). The CDR3 sequence is CASSWGLAGGSETQYF. DNA of the CDR3: TGTGCCAGCAGCTGGGGACTAGCGGGGGGGTCAGAGACCCAGTACTTC.

V gene TRBV5-1 combines with J gene TRBJ2-2; the D is unclear. The CDR3 contains 12 residues. Per the germline V gene, CDR1 is SGHRS and CDR2 is YFSETQ. The germline V and J ends were trimmed by 6 bases and 0 bases, with 3 bases remaining between them. Here the CDR3 reads CASNSNTGELFF. Here the CDR3 DNA reads TGCGCCAGCAACTCGAACACCGGGGAGCTGTTTTTT.

The J gene is TRBJ2-7, the V gene TRBV28; TRBD1 aligns across 9 bases. This CDR3 has 16 residues. CDR1 and CDR2 from the germline V gene are MDHEN and SYDVKM. Trimming took 6 bases from V and 1 from J; bases not matched to a gene: 10. DNA of the CDR3: TGTGCCAGCAGGGTCGGACAGGGGTTACCTTCCTACGAGCAGTACTTC. Translated, it gives CASRVGQGLPSYEQYF.

V is TRBV27 and J is TRBJ2-5; D possibly corresponds to TRBD1 (6 bases). V lost 10 bases and J lost 5, with 23 bases in between. In germline, CDR1 is MNHEY, CDR2 SMNVEV (reference sequence). The CDR3 spans 15 residues. CDR3 sequence (DNA): TGTGCCACCGAATCCTTTTGGACAGCCTGGGAGACCCAGTACTTC. Amino acid sequence: CATESFWTAWETQYF.

The V gene is TRBV18, the J gene TRBJ2-2; no definite D call. Germline values: CDR1 KGHSH, CDR2 LQKENI. Trimming left V 6 bases short and J 3 bases short, with 5 bases between. The CDR3 covers 12 residues. The DNA for the CDR3 is TGTGCCAGCTCGGAGTACACCGGGGAGCTGTTTTTT. This translates into CASSEYTGELFF. Together with reference TRBV18 and TRBJ2-2, the CDR3 gives the full variable domain: NAGVMQNPRHLVRRRGQEARLRCSPMKGHSHVYWYRQLPEEGLKFMVYLQKENIIDESGMPKERFSAEFPKEGPSILRIQQVVRGDSAAYFCASSEYTGELFFGEGSRLTVL.

The rearrangement joins TRBV9 to TRBJ2-1; possibly TRBD2 for D (6 bases). CDR1 and CDR2 (germline): SGDLS, YYNGEE. The CDR3 is 17 residues long. V was shortened by 3 bases and J by 3 bases, with 19 bases between the two germline ends. The CDR3 nucleotides are TGTGCCAGCAGCGCCCAGCACGGGGGAGTGGTCTACAATGAGCAGTTCTTC. It yields the protein CASSAQHGGVVYNEQFF. The full variable domain, in which reference TRBV9 and TRBJ2-1 provide the parts outside the CDR3, is DSGVTQTPKHLITATGQRVTLRCSPRSGDLSVYWYQQSLDQGLQFLIQYYNGEERAKGNILERFSAQQFPDLHSELNLSSLELGDSALYFCASSAQHGGVVYNEQFFGPGTRLTVL.

The chain uses TRBV28 and TRBJ2-1, with TRBD1 matching over 10 bases. Trimming took 5 bases from V and 6 from J; bases not matched to a gene: 7. Germline CDR1 and CDR2: MDHEN and SYDVKM. This CDR3 comprises 15 residues. The CDR3 nucleotides are TGTGCCAGCAGTACCGACAGGGGGCCCAGCAATGAGCAGTTCTTC. It is translated as CASSTDRGPSNEQFF. The variable domain in full, with the rest retrieved from reference TRBV28 and TRBJ2-1, is DVKVTQSSRYLVKRTGEKVFLECVQDMDHENMFWYRQDPGLGLRLIYFSYDVKMKEKGDIPEGYSVSREKKERFSLILESASTNQTSMYLCASSTDRGPSNEQFFGPGTRLTVL.

The rearrangement links TRBV27 to TRBJ2-5; 10 bases agree with TRBD2. The V and J ends lost 8 bases and 5 bases, in that order; junction bases with no gene match: 2. CDR3 length: 12 residues. CDR1 is MNHEY and CDR2 is SMNVEV in the germline V gene (reference sequence). The CDR3 is CASGSGRETQYF. Here the CDR3 DNA reads TGTGCCAGCGGTAGCGGGAGGGAGACCCAGTACTTC.

The V call is TRBV29-1, the J call TRBJ1-2; D remains ambiguous. CDR1 is SQVTM, CDR2 ANQGSEA, per germline. The CDR3 is made up of 12 amino acids. V was cut by 2 bases and J by 3 bases, with 7 bases left in between. CDR3: CSVEPTDYGYTF. The CDR3 DNA follows: TGCAGCGTTGAACCGACTGACTATGGCTACACCTTC. Full variable domain (rest looked up from reference TRBV29-1 and TRBJ1-2): SAVISQKPSRDICQRGTSLTIQCQVDSQVTMMFWYRQQPGQSLTLIATANQGSEATYESGFVIDKFPISRPNLTFSTLTVSNMSPEDSSIYLCSVEPTDYGYTFGSGTRLTVV.

The chain carries TRBV7-8 and TRBJ2-1; 11 positions agree with TRBD1. CDR1 and CDR2 (germline): SGHVS, FQNEAQ. J was trimmed by 2 bases and V by 4 bases; bases with no gene match: 4. The CDR3 consists of 16 residues. CDR3 sequence reads: CASSWLGQGAYNEQFF. CDR3 nucleotide sequence: TGTGCCAGCAGCTGGTTGGGACAGGGGGCCTACAATGAGCAGTTCTTC.

The rearrangement joins TRBV6-1 to TRBJ1-6; TRBD1 matches 11 bases. After removal of 4 bases from V and 9 bases from J, the junction contained 2 bases not matched to a gene. The germline V gene has CDR1 MNHNS and CDR2 SASEGT. This CDR3 has 14 residues. The CDR3 DNA reads TGTGCCAGCAGTGGCGGGACAGGGGGTTCACCCCTCCACTTT. This translates into CASSGGTGGSPLHF.

The chain joins TRBV5-1 to TRBJ1-1, with 7 bases fitting TRBD1. The CDR3 has 14 amino acids. Germline V gene sequence: CDR1 SGHRS, CDR2 YFSETQ. With V trimmed by 4 bases and J by 0 bases, 3 bases remained unmatched. This CDR3 is CASSRDSMNTEAFF. CDR3 bases: TGCGCCAGCAGCAGGGACAGCATGAACACTGAAGCTTTCTTT.

This clone has just one count. The chain combines TRBV7-6 with TRBJ2-1; 10 nucleotides match TRBD2. This CDR3 has 16 residues. Trimming removed 5 bases from V and 0 bases from J; junction bases left unmatched: 4. The germline CDR1 and CDR2 sequences are SGHVS and FNYEAQ. The CDR3 here is CASSPSGSLSYNEQFF. The CDR3 DNA reads as TGTGCCAGCAGCCCTAGCGGGAGCCTCTCCTACAATGAGCAGTTCTTC.

This chain links TRBV2 with TRBJ2-5; possibly TRBD2 for D (6 bases). CDR3 length: 11 residues. Trimming took 8 bases from V and 7 from J, leaving 11 bases between them. Germline assignment: CDR1 SNHLY and CDR2 FYNNEI. CDR3: CASPGRLTQYF. The CDR3 DNA reads TGTGCCAGCCCGGGGAGGTTGACCCAGTACTTC. Full variable domain (outside the CDR3, taken from reference TRBV2 and TRBJ2-5): EPEVTQTPSHQVTQMGQEVILRCVPISNHLYFYWYRQILGQKVEFLVSFYNNEISEKSEIFDDQFSVERPDGSNFTLKIRSTKLEDSAMYFCASPGRLTQYFGPGTRLLVL.

In DNA form, the CDR3 reads TGTGCCAGCAGCCAGGTGGGACTAGCGGGAAGCTCCTACGAGCAGTACTTC. Its translation is CASSQVGLAGSSYEQYF. The V gene is TRBV5-6, the J gene TRBJ2-7; 13 bases agree with TRBD2. The CDR3 sequence is 17 residues long. Trimming cost V 4 bases and J 0 bases; bases outside gene matches: 7. Germline V gene sequence: CDR1 SGHDT, CDR2 YYEEEE.

The CDR3 DNA sequence: TGTGCCAGCAGCCGGAGGACTAGCGGGTGGGTCGGCAATGAGCAGTTCTTC. This gives the protein CASSRRTSGWVGNEQFF. The V and J genes are TRBV11-3 and TRBJ2-1, with 11 bases lining up with TRBD2. This CDR3 is built from 17 residues. CDR1 is SGHNT and CDR2 is YENEEA in the germline V gene. V lost 5 bases and J lost 6; bases outside the gene matches: 12.

The J gene is TRBJ2-7, the V gene TRBV7-9, with D tentatively TRBD1 (5 bases). Germline loops: CDR1 SEHNR, CDR2 FQNEAQ (reference sequence). V lost 1 base to trimming and J lost 5 bases, with 12 bases between them. The CDR3 contains 14 residues. In DNA, the CDR3 is TGTGCCAGCAGCTTAGAATCAGGGCTCGACGAGCAGTACTTC. This gives the protein CASSLESGLDEQYF.

This clone was recorded once. This rearrangement joins TRBV28 to TRBJ2-2, with D perhaps matching TRBD1 (7 bases). CDR3 length: 13 residues. Trimming shortened V by 7 bases and J by 6 bases, and 12 bases separated the two germline ends. From germline, CDR1 is MDHEN and CDR2 SYDVKM. Here the CDR3 DNA reads TGTGCCAGCAAGCAGGGGGGCGCCGGGGAGCTGTTTTTT. This sequence encodes CASKQGGAGELFF.